These T cell receptor beta chains were read from a single sample in a study of metastatic and nonmetastatic thyroid tumors. With MiXCR, TCRdb reprocessed the PCR reads. The profile shows fewer than 15,000 clones, roughly 12% of them singletons. The sequencing sample was made of blood. The receptor set was obtained from a female donor with papillary thyroid cancer or a benign thyroid nodule (not recorded which). Some clones in this sample may be carry-over from other donors' samples. CDR3s include the opening cysteine and the closing phenylalanine or tryptophan. D genes are given only for firm matches. Clone size is given for some rows only: seen once, a few or many times, or a class if the clone is expanded.

TRBV6-5	TRBJ2-7	NA	NA	CASSYSIDSLAEQYF	TGTGCCAGCAGTTACTCCATTGACAGCTTAGCCGAGCAGTACTTC
TRBV5-1	TRBJ2-5	many	TRBD1	CASSLHRTGQETQYF	TGCGCCAGCAGCTTGCATAGGACAGGGCAAGAGACCCAGTACTTC
TRBV7-6	TRBJ1-1	many	TRBD1	CASSPDRGTLTEAFF	TGTGCCAGCAGCCCAGACAGGGGGACATTAACTGAAGCTTTCTTT
TRBV6-5	TRBJ2-3	medium-sized	TRBD2	CASSYRGGGSTDTQYF	TGTGCCAGCAGTTACAGGGGCGGGGGGAGCACAGATACGCAGTATTTT
TRBV10-3	TRBJ1-4	many	NA	CAISEGKLFF	TGTGCCATCAGTGAGGGAAAACTGTTTTTT
TRBV12-3/TRBV12-4	TRBJ1-5	many	NA	CASSSNGDQPQHF	TGTGCCAGCAGTTCAAATGGTGATCAGCCCCAGCATTTT
TRBV18	TRBJ2-1	many	NA	CASSRNDNEQFF	TGTGCCAGCTCTAGGAACGACAATGAGCAGTTCTTC
TRBV7-2	TRBJ2-7	many	NA	CASSSNRELGEQYF	TGTGCCAGCAGCAGTAACAGGGAATTGGGCGAGCAGTACTTC
TRBV6-1	TRBJ2-7	few	TRBD1	CASSALQGVTGEQYF	TGTGCCAGCAGTGCGCTACAGGGGGTTACTGGCGAGCAGTACTTC
TRBV6-4	TRBJ2-3	few	NA	CASGDSAWTPTDTQYF	TGTGCCAGCGGTGACTCGGCGTGGACACCCACAGATACGCAGTATTTT
TRBV18	TRBJ1-4	many	NA	CASSPRQVNEKLFF	TGTGCCAGCTCACCACGACAGGTTAATGAAAAACTGTTTTTT
TRBV6-1	TRBJ2-5	many	NA	CASRRGGGIETQYF	TGTGCCAGCAGAAGGGGGGGGGGGATAGAGACCCAGTACTTC
TRBV20-1	TRBJ1-4	NA	NA	CSAGPGGVEKLFF	TGCAGTGCCGGCCCCGGGGGTGTGGAAAAACTGTTTTTT
TRBV3-1	TRBJ2-2	many	TRBD2	CASSQDGASGGELFF	TGTGCCAGCAGCCAAGATGGGGCTAGCGGCGGGGAGCTGTTTTTT
TRBV7-9	TRBJ1-1	many	NA	CASSLAGTGTEAFF	TGTGCCAGCAGCTTAGCGGGGACGGGCACTGAAGCTTTCTTT
TRBV20-1	TRBJ2-7	NA	TRBD2	CSATAGEVGYDQYF	TGCAGTGCCACAGCGGGAGAAGTAGGGTACGATCAGTACTTC
TRBV6-1	TRBJ2-6	few	NA	CASSYRPGANVPTF	TGTGCCAGCAGCTACAGGCCTGGGGCCAACGTCCCGACTTTC
TRBV5-1	TRBJ2-1	many	TRBD1	CASSGGQAFRGNEQFF	TGCGCCAGCAGCGGGGGACAGGCCTTTCGAGGCAATGAGCAGTTCTTC
TRBV4-2	TRBJ1-5	many	NA	CASSQFKTDSNQPQHF	TGTGCCAGCAGCCAATTTAAGACAGATAGCAATCAGCCCCAGCATTTT
TRBV15	TRBJ1-5	many	NA	CATSRGVAGQPQHF	TGTGCCACCAGCAGAGGGGTGGCGGGTCAGCCCCAGCATTTT
TRBV2	TRBJ2-7	NA	NA	CASSDVGGLEQYF	TGTGCCAGCAGTGACGTAGGGGGGCTCGAGCAGTACTTC
TRBV6-1	TRBJ2-3	medium-sized	NA	CASSTSRDTQYF	TGTGCCAGCAGCACCTCGAGAGATACGCAGTATTTT
TRBV20-1	TRBJ2-1	NA	TRBD2	CSASLTSGGAREQFF	TGCAGTGCTAGCCTCACTAGCGGGGGGGCACGCGAGCAGTTCTTC
TRBV30	TRBJ2-7	many	NA	CAWMGGARFEQYF	TGTGCCTGGATGGGCGGGGCACGATTTGAGCAGTACTTC
TRBV7-9	TRBJ2-5	many	TRBD2	CASRSSGGDQETQYF	TGTGCCAGCAGATCCAGCGGGGGGGATCAAGAGACCCAGTACTTC
TRBV30	TRBJ2-2	few	TRBD2	CAWSVPSGDTGELFF	TGTGCCTGGAGTGTACCCAGCGGGGACACCGGGGAGCTGTTTTTT
TRBV19	TRBJ2-7	few	NA	CASSISGQKSNEQYF	TGTGCCAGTAGTATTAGTGGACAAAAATCCAACGAGCAGTACTTC
TRBV12-3/TRBV12-4	TRBJ1-1	few	NA	CASSRTRNTEAFF	TGTGCCAGCAGTCGTACAAGGAACACTGAAGCTTTCTTT
TRBV5-1	TRBJ2-3	many	NA	CASSIRGSTDTQYF	TGCGCCAGCAGTATTCGGGGGTCCACAGATACGCAGTATTTT
TRBV29-1	TRBJ1-5	many	TRBD1	CSGCYRDRGRGDQPQHF	TGCAGCGGCTGTTACCGGGACAGGGGGCGGGGGGATCAGCCCCAGCATTTT
TRBV2	TRBJ2-5	many	TRBD2	CASRVTTSGQETQYF	TGTGCCAGCAGGGTAACGACTAGCGGGCAAGAGACCCAGTACTTC
TRBV13	TRBJ2-7	many	NA	CASSSGDGDFDYEQYF	TGTGCCAGTAGCTCCGGAGATGGGGACTTCGACTACGAGCAGTACTTC
TRBV11-3	TRBJ1-1	many	TRBD1	CASGDRDTEAFF	TGTGCCAGCGGAGACAGGGACACTGAAGCTTTCTTT
TRBV19	TRBJ2-4	many	TRBD1	CASSTGQGHKNIQYF	TGTGCCAGTAGTACGGGACAGGGCCACAAAAACATTCAGTACTTC
TRBV6-1	TRBJ1-1	NA	NA	CASSPARRDTEAFF	TGTGCCAGCAGCCCCGCCAGGCGGGACACTGAAGCTTTCTTT
TRBV6-1	TRBJ2-7	few	NA	CASTGRAAGEQYF	TGTGCCAGCACGGGCAGGGCGGCGGGAGAGCAGTACTTC
TRBV20-1	TRBJ2-7	NA	TRBD2	CSAIPAASGGIVQYF	TGCAGTGCTATCCCCGCGGCTAGCGGGGGGATTGTGCAGTACTTC
TRBV6-6	TRBJ1-6	medium-sized	NA	CASSYGRSYNSPLHF	TGTGCCAGCAGTTACGGCAGGAGTTATAATTCACCCCTCCACTTT
TRBV6-1	TRBJ1-2	few	NA	CASNLQGQVGGYTF	TGTGCCAGCAATCTACAGGGTCAGGTGGGCGGCTACACCTTC
TRBV12-3/TRBV12-4	TRBJ2-3	few	NA	CASRRTNGFTDTQYF	TGTGCCAGCAGACGGACTAACGGATTCACAGATACGCAGTATTTT
TRBV18	TRBJ1-5	many	TRBD1	CASSGGTGGDQPQHF	TGTGCCAGCTCAGGGGGGACAGGGGGTGATCAGCCCCAGCATTTT